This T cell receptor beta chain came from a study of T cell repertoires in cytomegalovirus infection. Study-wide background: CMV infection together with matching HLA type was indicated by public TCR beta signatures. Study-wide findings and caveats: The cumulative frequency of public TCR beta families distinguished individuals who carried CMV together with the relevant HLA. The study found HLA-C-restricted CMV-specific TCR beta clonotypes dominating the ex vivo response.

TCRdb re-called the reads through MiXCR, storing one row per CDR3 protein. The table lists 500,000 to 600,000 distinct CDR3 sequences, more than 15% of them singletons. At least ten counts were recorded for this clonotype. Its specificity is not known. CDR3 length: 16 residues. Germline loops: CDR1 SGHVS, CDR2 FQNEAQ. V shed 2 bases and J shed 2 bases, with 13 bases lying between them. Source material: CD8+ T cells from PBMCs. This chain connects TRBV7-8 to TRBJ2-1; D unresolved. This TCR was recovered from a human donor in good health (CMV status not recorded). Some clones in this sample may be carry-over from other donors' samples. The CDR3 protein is CASSLTSSTAYNEQFF. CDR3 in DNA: TGTGCCAGCAGCTTAACATCGTCTACGGCCTACAATGAGCAGTTCTTC.